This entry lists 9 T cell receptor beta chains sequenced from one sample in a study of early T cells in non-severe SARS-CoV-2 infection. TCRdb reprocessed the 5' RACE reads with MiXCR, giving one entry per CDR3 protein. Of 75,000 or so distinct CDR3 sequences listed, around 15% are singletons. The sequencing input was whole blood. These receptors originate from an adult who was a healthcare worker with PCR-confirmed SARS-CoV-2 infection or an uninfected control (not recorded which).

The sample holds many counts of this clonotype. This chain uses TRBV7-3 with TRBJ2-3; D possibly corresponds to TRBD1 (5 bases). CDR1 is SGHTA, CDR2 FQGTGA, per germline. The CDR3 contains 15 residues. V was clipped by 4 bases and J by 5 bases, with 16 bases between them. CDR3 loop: CASSSQGSELDTQYF. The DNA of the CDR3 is TGTGCCAGCAGCTCCCAGGGAAGCGAACTAGATACGCAGTATTTT.

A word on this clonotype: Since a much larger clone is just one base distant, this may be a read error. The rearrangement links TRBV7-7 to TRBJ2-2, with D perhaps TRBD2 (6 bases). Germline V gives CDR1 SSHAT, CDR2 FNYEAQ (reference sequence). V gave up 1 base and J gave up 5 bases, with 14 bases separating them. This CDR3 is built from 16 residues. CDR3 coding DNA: TGTGCCAGCAGCTTAGGGAGCACAAGCGGGACCGGGGAGCTGTTTTTT. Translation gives CASSLGSTSGTGELFF.

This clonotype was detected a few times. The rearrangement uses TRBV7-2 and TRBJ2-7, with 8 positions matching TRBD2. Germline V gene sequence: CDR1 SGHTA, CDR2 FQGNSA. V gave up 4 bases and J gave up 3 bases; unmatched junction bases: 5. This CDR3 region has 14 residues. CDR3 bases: TGTGCCAGCAGCTCACAAGCGGGGGACTACGAGCAGTACTTC. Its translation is CASSSQAGDYEQYF.

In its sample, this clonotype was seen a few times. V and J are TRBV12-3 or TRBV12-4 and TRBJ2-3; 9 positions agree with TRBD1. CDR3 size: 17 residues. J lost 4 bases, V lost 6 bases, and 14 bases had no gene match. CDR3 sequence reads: CASSLTRTGAGSDTQYF. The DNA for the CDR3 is TGTGCCAGCAGCTTAACGCGGACAGGGGCTGGATCAGATACGCAGTATTTT.

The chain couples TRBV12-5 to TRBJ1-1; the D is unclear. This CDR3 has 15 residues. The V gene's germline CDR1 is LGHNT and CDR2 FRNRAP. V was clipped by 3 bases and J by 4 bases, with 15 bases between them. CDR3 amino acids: CASGLGRTSVTEAFF. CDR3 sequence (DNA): TGTGCTAGTGGTTTAGGAAGAACATCCGTCACTGAAGCTTTCTTT.

The CDR3 DNA reads TGTGCCAGCAGTTTAAAGCAGTATGAGCAGTTCTTC. This gives the protein CASSLKQYEQFF. The chain employs TRBV12-3 or TRBV12-4 and TRBJ2-1; D is uncertain. Trimming removed 2 bases from V and 8 bases from J, with 7 bases in between. The CDR3 has 12 amino acids.

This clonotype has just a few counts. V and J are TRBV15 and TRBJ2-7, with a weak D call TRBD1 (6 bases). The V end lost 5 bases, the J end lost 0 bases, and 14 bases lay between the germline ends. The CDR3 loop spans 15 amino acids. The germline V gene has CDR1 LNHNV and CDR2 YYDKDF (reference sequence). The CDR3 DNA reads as TGTGCCACCAGCGAATTTACAGGGCACTCCTACGAGCAGTACTTC. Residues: CATSEFTGHSYEQYF.

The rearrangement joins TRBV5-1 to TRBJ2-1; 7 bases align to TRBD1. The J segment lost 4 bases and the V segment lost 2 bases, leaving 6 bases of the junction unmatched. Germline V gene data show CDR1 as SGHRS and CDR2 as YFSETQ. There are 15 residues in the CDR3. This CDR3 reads CASSLMGQTYNEQFF. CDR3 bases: TGCGCCAGCAGCTTAATGGGACAGACATACAATGAGCAGTTCTTC.

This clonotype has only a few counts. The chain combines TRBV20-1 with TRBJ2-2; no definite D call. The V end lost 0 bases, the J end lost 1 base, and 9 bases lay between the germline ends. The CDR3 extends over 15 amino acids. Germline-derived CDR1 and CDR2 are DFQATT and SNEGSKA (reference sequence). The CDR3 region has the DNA TGCAGTGCTAGAGATTCGCATCTGAACACCGGGGAGCTGTTTTTT. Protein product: CSARDSHLNTGELFF.